This T cell receptor (beta chain) was profiled in a study of CD8+ T cells in alopecia areata. The germline V gene encodes CDR1 MNHEY and CDR2 SVGAGI. V was pared by 7 bases and J by 2 bases, with 6 bases of the junction left unmatched. The length of the CDR3 is 15 residues. As the sequencing template, cDNA was produced by extracting RNA and reverse transcribing it. The table came from immunoSEQ multiplex PCR; TCRdb's copy has only in-frame clones and leaves some out. The table includes roughly 130,000 clones, around 60% detected once. The sample consisted of CD4+ T cells sorted from blood, taken at week 0. The TCR comes from a human donor with alopecia areata. This sequence joins TRBV6-5 and TRBJ2-3; 10 positions match TRBD1. Written as DNA, the CDR3 is TGTGCCAGCACCAGGACAGGGGGTGACACAGATACGCAGTATTTT. Translating gives CASTRTGGDTDTQYF.